These 29 T cell receptor beta chains were all obtained from the same sample, sequenced in a study of cytomegalovirus exposure and HLA in healthy donors. Primers for the PCR totalled 60 Vbeta and 13 Jbeta. Repertoires were generated with immunoSEQ multiplex PCR, while TCRdb's copy carries only in-frame clones and drops some. The sample records about 200,000 clones, approximately 80% being singletons. The specimen was PBMCs. These receptors were obtained from a man aged 25 to 40 in good health and CMV-seronegative.

This clone appeared once. The genes are TRBV7-9 and TRBJ2-7; 8 bases match TRBD1. CDR3 length: 16 amino acids. V gave up 6 bases and J gave up 2 bases; unmatched junction bases: 12. CDR1 SEHNR and CDR2 FQNEAQ come from the germline V gene (reference sequence). CDR3 bases: TGTGCCAGCAGTTCCCGACAGGGGACATCAGCCTACGAGCAGTACTTC. Protein sequence: CASSSRQGTSAYEQYF.

V and J are TRBV2 and TRBJ1-5; D ambiguous. The CDR3 consists of 12 residues. Trimming removed 3 bases at V and 6 bases at J, with 6 bases between. CDR1 is SNHLY and CDR2 is FYNNEI in the germline V gene. The CDR3 DNA is TGTGCCAGCAGTGAGAGGGTTCAGCCCCAGCATTTT. Protein: CASSERVQPQHF. Using reference TRBV2 and TRBJ1-5 for the parts outside the CDR3, the full variable domain is EPEVTQTPSHQVTQMGQEVILRCVPISNHLYFYWYRQILGQKVEFLVSFYNNEISEKSEIFDDQFSVERPDGSNFTLKIRSTKLEDSAMYFCASSERVQPQHFGDGTRLSIL.

The chain carries TRBV7-9 and TRBJ2-6; 7 bases match TRBD1. Trimming cost V 2 bases and J 2 bases; bases outside gene matches: 6. CDR3 length equals 17 residues. Germline CDR1 reads SEHNR; CDR2 reads FQNEAQ (reference sequence). This chain's CDR3 is CASSLYRGDAGANVLTF. In nucleotides, the CDR3 is TGTGCCAGCAGCTTATACAGGGGTGATGCTGGGGCCAACGTCCTGACTTTC.

This clone was observed a handful of times. This chain joins TRBV9 and TRBJ2-3, with D uncertain. This CDR3 contains 14 residues. Germline loops: CDR1 SGDLS, CDR2 YYNGEE. With 0 bases removed from V and 8 bases from J, the gap between germline ends came to 13 bases. CDR3 sequence: CASSVDDLPGTQYF. The CDR3 coding sequence is TGTGCCAGCAGCGTAGATGACCTTCCGGGTACGCAGTATTTT.

The V and J genes are TRBV9 and TRBJ2-2; TRBD2 matches 9 bases. The V gene's germline CDR1 is SGDLS and CDR2 YYNGEE. The CDR3 covers 15 residues. Losses at the gene ends were 8 bases for V and 3 bases for J; bases not matched to a gene: 8. The CDR3 region is CASKLGGGDTGELFF. CDR3 in DNA: TGTGCCAGTAAATTGGGCGGGGGGGACACCGGGGAGCTGTTTTTT.

The chain uses TRBV15 and TRBJ2-7; 10 nucleotides line up with TRBD2. Germline CDR1 reads LNHNV; CDR2 reads YYDKDF (reference sequence). This CDR3 region has 15 residues. V trimming: 0 bases; J trimming: 6 bases; junction bases outside the gene matches: 5. The CDR3 loop reads CATSRDLLAGSEQYF. As DNA, the CDR3 is TGTGCCACCAGCAGAGATCTACTAGCGGGGAGCGAGCAGTACTTC.

This clone is a singleton in its sample. The V and J genes are TRBV15 and TRBJ1-5, with D uncertain. The CDR3 extends over 17 amino acids. Germline CDR1 and CDR2: LNHNV and YYDKDF (reference sequence). V was cut by 0 bases and J by 0 bases, with 12 bases left in between. The CDR3 coding sequence is TGTGCCACCAGCAGAGATGTCGCAGGTTATAGCAATCAGCCCCAGCATTTT. Its translation is CATSRDVAGYSNQPQHF.

The chain recombines TRBV6-5 with TRBJ2-7; 8 nucleotides align to TRBD2. This CDR3 region has 13 residues. The V gene's germline CDR1 is MNHEY and CDR2 SVGAGI. The V gene end was trimmed by 6 bases and the J gene end by 12 bases; junction bases not matched to a gene: 13. CDR3 nucleotide sequence: TGTGCCAGCAGACCGGGACTAGAACAATTTCCGTACTTC. Residues: CASRPGLEQFPYF.

Concerning this clone itself: This specimen includes other DNA sequences encoding the same CDR3. J is TRBJ2-3 and V is TRBV6-6; 8 bases are shared with TRBD1. CDR1 and CDR2 (germline): MNHNY, SVGAGI (reference sequence). This CDR3 is 15 amino acids long. The J segment lost 3 bases and the V segment lost 1 base, leaving 3 bases of the junction unmatched. In nucleotides, the CDR3 is TGTGCCAGCAGTTACTATGGACAGGGTACAGATACGCAGTATTTT. Translating it yields CASSYYGQGTDTQYF.

This clone has only a few counts. The V call is TRBV10-2, the J call TRBJ2-7; 11 nucleotides agree with TRBD2. V gave up 9 bases and J gave up 2 bases; unmatched junction bases: 3. Germline-derived CDR1 and CDR2 are WSHSY and SAAADI. The CDR3 contains 13 residues. CDR3 amino acids: CASSSGGPYEQYF. CDR3 in DNA: TGCGCCAGTTCTAGCGGGGGGCCCTACGAGCAGTACTTC.

This rearrangement joins TRBV2 to TRBJ1-1; tentative D call: TRBD1 (6 bases). This CDR3 has 15 amino acids. Germline-derived CDR1 and CDR2 are SNHLY and FYNNEI. Trimming removed 3 bases from V and 1 base from J, with 12 bases in between. The CDR3 spells CASSDEQGTNTEAFF. The CDR3 DNA is TGTGCCAGCAGTGACGAGCAGGGGACGAACACTGAAGCTTTCTTT.

The V gene is TRBV5-1, the J gene TRBJ2-6, with D perhaps matching TRBD2 (5 bases). The length of the CDR3 is 16 residues. Germline lookup yields CDR1 SGHRS and CDR2 YFSETQ. V dropped 0 bases and J dropped 3 bases, with 10 bases sitting between them. The CDR3 reads CASSLAEGSGANVLTF. The CDR3 DNA sequence: TGCGCCAGCAGCTTGGCCGAGGGAAGTGGGGCCAACGTCCTGACTTTC.

This chain links TRBV6-1 with TRBJ1-6; 7 bases line up with TRBD1. The length of the CDR3 is 18 residues. Per germline, CDR1 MNHNS and CDR2 SASEGT. Trimming at V came to 2 bases and at J to 7 bases, leaving 14 bases not matched to a gene. In DNA form, the CDR3 reads TGTGCCAGCAGTGAAAGAACAGGGGCTTCCAGAGCGAATTCACCCCTCCACTTT. This sequence encodes CASSERTGASRANSPLHF.

This rearrangement joins TRBV6-5 to TRBJ2-5, with D possibly being TRBD1 (6 bases). Per germline, CDR1 MNHEY and CDR2 SVGAGI. This CDR3 has 11 residues. V was shortened by 6 bases and J by 4 bases, with 6 bases between the two germline ends. The CDR3 reads CASSRGETQYF. CDR3 nucleotides: TGTGCCAGCAGCAGGGGAGAGACCCAGTACTTC.

The chain links TRBV7-9 to TRBJ2-1, with TRBD2 identical over 8 bases. Per the germline V gene, CDR1 is SEHNR and CDR2 is FQNEAQ (reference sequence). The trim removed 5 bases at V and 5 bases at J, leaving 8 bases unmatched. The CDR3 loop spans 15 amino acids. The CDR3 spells CASSPPGGGHNEQFF. CDR3 DNA sequence: TGTGCCAGCAGCCCCCCCGGGGGGGGACACAATGAGCAGTTCTTC.

The V call is TRBV11-2, the J call TRBJ1-2, with 12 bases aligning to TRBD1. The J segment lost 8 bases and the V segment lost 5 bases, leaving 6 bases of the junction unmatched. This CDR3 has 14 amino acids. The germline CDR1 and CDR2 sequences are SGHAT and FQNNGV. The CDR3 coding sequence is TGTGCCAGCAGCCTGGGACAGGGGGCGCCCGGCTACACCTTC. Translation: CASSLGQGAPGYTF.

This chain joins TRBV28 and TRBJ1-2; no clear D gene. Germline V lookup: CDR1 MDHEN, CDR2 SYDVKM. The CDR3 sequence is 13 residues long. Trimming pared 6 bases from V and 3 bases from J, leaving 11 bases between. The CDR3 here is CASRHTVDYGYTF. The CDR3 region has the DNA TGTGCCAGCAGGCATACAGTAGACTATGGCTACACCTTC.

For the CDR3, the DNA is TGTGCCAGCACAGGGGGCTTCGACACCGGGGAGCTGTTTTTT. Translated, it gives CASTGGFDTGELFF. The V gene is TRBV19, the J gene TRBJ2-2, with 9 bases aligning to TRBD1. This CDR3 is built from 14 residues. CDR1 LNHDA and CDR2 SQIVND come from the germline V gene (reference sequence). The V and J ends lost 9 bases and 3 bases, in that order; junction bases with no gene match: 5.

The J gene is TRBJ1-6, the V gene TRBV7-9; possibly TRBD1 for D (5 bases). V was trimmed by 0 bases and J by 10 bases, leaving 10 bases between them. The CDR3 totals 14 residues. Germline V lookup: CDR1 SEHNR, CDR2 FQNEAQ (reference sequence). The chain's CDR3 is CASSLAGQGSPLHF. The CDR3 nucleotides are TGTGCCAGCAGCTTAGCAGGGCAGGGCTCACCCCTCCACTTT.

The V gene is TRBV27, the J gene TRBJ1-2; 7 bases align to TRBD1. The J segment lost 2 bases and the V segment lost 4 bases, leaving 7 bases of the junction unmatched. This CDR3 is built from 15 residues. Per germline, CDR1 MNHEY and CDR2 SMNVEV (reference sequence). The CDR3 bases are TGTGCCAGCAGTTCGCGACAGGGACCCAACTATGGCTACACCTTC. Translation gives CASSSRQGPNYGYTF.

Of note for this clone: Other nucleotide sequences from this sample produce the same CDR3. The chain carries TRBV6-5 and TRBJ1-2; TRBD1 matches 7 bases. This CDR3 comprises 15 residues. Germline CDR1 and CDR2: MNHEY and SVGAGI. V lost 0 bases to trimming and J lost 4 bases; unmatched junction nucleotides: 5. Here the CDR3 reads CASSYSLGGGYGYTF. In DNA form, the CDR3 reads TGTGCCAGCAGTTACTCGTTAGGGGGCGGCTATGGCTACACCTTC.

This clone was counted between two and nine times. The chain joins TRBV29-1 to TRBJ1-1, with D uncertain. Looked up from germline, CDR1 is SQVTM and CDR2 is ANQGSEA. The CDR3 is 12 amino acids. V was shortened by 1 base and J by 1 base, with 4 bases between the two germline ends. This CDR3 reads CSVEGANTEAFF. CDR3 DNA: TGCAGCGTTGAAGGGGCGAACACTGAAGCTTTCTTT.

The V gene is TRBV29-1, the J gene TRBJ2-2, with 7 nucleotides matching TRBD1. V trimming: 6 bases; J trimming: 0 bases; junction bases outside the gene matches: 4. This CDR3 region has 14 residues. Germline CDR1 SQVTM, CDR2 ANQGSEA. The CDR3 loop reads CSVRDSSNTGELFF. The CDR3 DNA is TGCAGCGTCCGGGACAGTTCGAACACCGGGGAGCTGTTTTTT.

The chain has TRBV9 and TRBJ1-5; D uncertain. The V end was cut by 6 bases, the J end by 1 base, with 11 bases between. CDR1 is SGDLS and CDR2 is YYNGEE in the germline V gene. This CDR3 region has 14 residues. The CDR3 coding sequence is TGTGCCAGCAACAACGGAGGGAGCAATCAGCCCCAGCATTTT. Amino acids: CASNNGGSNQPQHF. Supplemented by reference TRBV9 and TRBJ1-5, the full variable domain reads DSGVTQTPKHLITATGQRVTLRCSPRSGDLSVYWYQQSLDQGLQFLIQYYNGEERAKGNILERFSAQQFPDLHSELNLSSLELGDSALYFCASNNGGSNQPQHFGDGTRLSIL.

J is TRBJ1-2 and V is TRBV14; D is unclear. CDR3 length: 13 residues. Trimming took 2 bases from V and 7 from J, leaving 11 bases between them. CDR1 is SGHDN, CDR2 FVKESK, per germline. DNA for the CDR3: TGTGCCAGCAGCCAACCCCCGGGAGGTGGCTACACCTTC. It codes for CASSQPPGGGYTF.

V and J are TRBV7-2 and TRBJ2-5; 8 nucleotides line up with TRBD1. V trimming: 3 bases; J trimming: 1 base; junction bases outside the gene matches: 4. Germline lookup yields CDR1 SGHTA and CDR2 FQGNSA. This CDR3 has 15 residues. DNA for the CDR3: TGTGCCAGCAGCTTCGGGACAGGAGTCCAAGAGACCCAGTACTTC. This gives the protein CASSFGTGVQETQYF.

This chain joins TRBV4-3 and TRBJ2-1; TRBD1 aligns across 10 bases. J was trimmed by 9 bases and V by 1 base; bases with no gene match: 6. This CDR3 is built from 15 residues. Germline CDR1 reads LGHNA; CDR2 reads YSLEER. The CDR3, as DNA: TGCGCCAGCAGCCAAGTTGGACAGGGGGTAAGTGAGCAGTTCTTC. Residues: CASSQVGQGVSEQFF.

This clone has only one observation. This chain links TRBV19 with TRBJ2-3; 8 bases map to TRBD2. Losses at the gene ends were 5 bases for V and 1 base for J; bases not matched to a gene: 8. The CDR3 consists of 16 residues. Germline V gene lookup returns CDR1 LNHDA and CDR2 SQIVND (reference sequence). The CDR3 DNA reads as TGTGCCAGTAGTCCCCGTAGCGGGGTTGGCACAGATACGCAGTATTTT. This codes for CASSPRSGVGTDTQYF.

This sequence joins TRBV6-1 and TRBJ2-7; 7 bases line up with TRBD1. This CDR3 spans 16 amino acids. V lost 4 bases, J lost 1 base, and 10 bases stayed unmatched. Germline values: CDR1 MNHNS, CDR2 SASEGT. The CDR3 sequence is CASSGIRQGLSYEQYF. CDR3 nucleotide sequence: TGTGCCAGCAGTGGTATTAGACAGGGCTTATCCTACGAGCAGTACTTC.